The source of this TCR beta chain is a study of CXCR3-negative and CXCR3-positive naive CD8 T cells (dated by TCRdb to between 2018 and 2020). Broadly, across the study: In total, approximately 140 million TRB reads were obtained, or roughly 1.5 +/- 0.3 million reads per library. The diversity and physicochemical repertoire analyses included some 11 donors pooled from two independent experiments. TRBV-TRBJ cluster analysis included naive subsets from about 5 donors and memory cells from 3 donors.

This clonotype counts as medium-sized (0.01 to 0.1%) based on its frequency; no count is recorded. Which antigen it targets is not known. Here is what the overall study found, with its caveats: Compared with CXCR3-negative naive cells, CXCR3-positive naive cells had TRB CDR3s with higher hydrophobicity (lower Kidera factor 4), lower energy, and higher strength and volume indices. Comparably high repertoire diversity was found in both naive subsets, whereas much lower repertoire diversity was found in memory CD8+ T cells. Naive CXCR3-negative and CXCR3-positive cells from the same donor showed similar TRBV-TRBJ usage, whereas memory cells showed distinct patterns. Freshly isolated PBMCs were used for most assays because CXCR3 expression went down partially after cryopreservation. Surface CD5, linked to self-reactivity in mice, was comparable between naive subsets; TCR interaction strength was therefore also inferred from TRB CDR3 physicochemical properties.

Each CD8+ T cell subset was flow-sorted in triplicate, and some 310,000 cells per subset were placed directly into RLT lysis buffer. Naive CD8+ T cells were defined stringently as CD45RO-CCR7+CD27+CD95- to exclude memory contaminants. Peripheral blood mononuclear cells were isolated from buffy coats by standard density gradient centrifugation. Naive CXCR3-negative and CXCR3-positive CD8+ T cells were flow-sorted using a FACSAria III. Total RNA was extracted from sorted cells with an RNeasy Mini Kit. TCRdb shows the sequencer as NextSeq 550. The Human TCR Profiling Kit (MiLaboratory) was used to prepare UMI-labeled 5' RACE TRB cDNA libraries. The full amount of extracted RNA was used for cDNA synthesis, and the full amount of resulting cDNA was used for PCR amplification. Libraries were prepared in parallel using an identical number of PCR cycles. Per the original workflow: MIGEC and MiXCR extracted about 57,000 +/- 9,900 unique UMI-labeled TRB cDNA molecules per library, requiring at least two reads per UMI. Each library averaged roughly 36,000 +/- 9,600 functional in-frame TRB CDR3 nucleotide clonotypes without stop codons. After each sample was downsampled to 5000 UMI-labeled TRB molecules, VDJtools was used to calculate diversity metrics such as normalized Shannon-Wiener and Chao1. For the central five CDR3 residues, VDJtools calculated physicochemical properties weighted by clonotype size, namely interaction energy, strength, volume and Kidera factor 4. The reads were reprocessed in TCRdb, with one entry per CDR3 protein sequence and no accompanying DNA. TCRdb, rather than the study authors, made the V and J calls. This sample's table carries about 8,700 distinct CDR3 sequences. The biggest ten clones account for roughly 2% of the sample.

The specimen was naive CXCR3- CD8+ T cells from blood. Explained via the paper, the cell subset or site label denotes: CD45RO-CCR7+CD27+CD95- naive CD8+ T cells lacking CXCR3 (TNR3-). This receptor was taken from a human donor in good health. Some clones in this sample may be carry-over from other donors' samples.

The CDR3 in this case is CASEGQSNNEQFF. The chain links TRBV27 with TRBJ2-1; TCRdb outputs TRBD1, but without DNA this stays unchecked. CDR1 and CDR2 are drawn from the germline V gene (reference sequence): MNHEY, SMNVEV. From the cysteine through the phenylalanine, the CDR3 covers 13 amino acids. The protein alone is recorded here.